This TCR beta chain was recovered during a study of shared clonotypes between healthy human individuals (TCRdb year 2020). Notes on the research overall: A couple of women and three men aged 18 to 49 years were included in the cohort. Leukapheresis yielded between about 0.85 and 9.5 billion PBMCs per donor. To estimate repertoire size and how much clonotype sharing occurs between individuals, the study deeply sequenced the blood TCR repertoires of five healthy adults. To increase sequencing depth and limit assay-specific biases, different laboratories used diverse techniques to prepare libraries and sequence TCR repertoires. For each donor, CD4 naive and CD4 memory were each run on three plates, CD8 naive on two plates, and CD8 memory on one plate. Here is what the overall study found, with its caveats: Pairwise subsampling led to the expectation that sequencing depth would affect the degree of clonotype sharing among donors. Compared with non-shared clonotypes, clonotypes shared by all four sorted-subset donors had higher generation probabilities. When several donors were compared, the shared fraction of clonotypes was about 5% for naive CD4, 3.5% for naive CD8, 2% to 2.5% for memory CD4, and around 0.37% for memory CD8. Naive subsets generally had larger estimated clonotype richness than memory subsets. Sampling was limited to blood, and TCR repertoires in tissue likely differ from TCR repertoires in blood. The small number of donors limited the genetic and exposure-history diversity represented. Even with the large sequencing depth, rarefaction of the sorted-subset datasets indicated that sequencing was incomplete.

Reading the germline V gene gives CDR1 SGHNT and CDR2 YENEEA. The germline ends are 18 bases apart after V is trimmed by 5 bases and J by 8 bases. The CDR3 sequence holds 15 residues, the cysteine and phenylalanine included. Just the 45-base CDR3 DNA is kept, in frame starting at base 1. The donors were healthy, HIV-negative adults who had no recently reported acute infections or vaccinations. Only Caucasian adults living in Nashville, Tennessee, USA were represented among the donors. CD4+ T cells were enriched by magnetic negative selection; naive cells were then positively selected on CD45RA, and the negative fraction formed the memory subset. Blood was collected by leukapheresis, and PBMCs were isolated by Ficoll-Histopaque density gradient centrifugation and then cryopreserved in liquid nitrogen vapor phase. Purity and quantity of every magnetically sorted T cell population were checked by analytical flow cytometry. Each sorted fraction had its genomic DNA isolated and then quantified by UV absorbance on a Nanodrop 2000c.

TCR CDR3 regions were amplified from genomic DNA by multiplex PCR using the deep immunoSEQ assay. Extracted genomic DNA from each cell subset was spread evenly across all wells of several immunoSEQ 96-well plates, with each plate serving as a replicate. For sorted subsets, roughly 200 ng of genomic DNA, equivalent to around 31,000 T cell genomes, went into each replicate PCR. Purified libraries were measured with a Qubit 3.0 fluorometer, size-checked on a Bioanalyzer 2100, and measured again with the KAPA Library Quantification kit. Every immunoSEQ 96-well plate was sequenced on a separate single-read 150-cycle Illumina NextSeq 550 flow cell. Turning to the authors' computational methods: Because the immunoSEQ output included only junctional sequences and no quality scores, the filtering could not be the same as the filtering used for full-length reads. Sequences were annotated with PyIR, a Python wrapper for IgBLAST v1.9, and V/J genes and CDR3 were assigned using IMGT germline references. Any read was removed if the V/J assignment was weak (E-value above 1e-6), the CDR3 was missing, or the read contained stop codons, out-of-frame junctions, or ambiguous translated residues. V3J clonotypes were defined as sequences sharing the same inferred V gene, J gene, and CDR3 amino acid sequence. Percentage overlap between repertoires was calculated by dividing the number of shared unique clonotypes by the size of the smaller repertoire. Repertoire richness was assessed with RTK rarefaction, the Chao1 estimator, and Recon v2.1 estimates of unobserved clonotypes. Generation probabilities for all TCRbeta clonotypes obtained by the gDNA method from a handful of donors were computed using OLGA. TCRdb limited this immuneACCESS table to in-frame rearrangements with V and J called. A share of clones is missing; checked studies link under half to unresolved V genes, and the rest is unexplained. V and J calls plus clone size are reproduced from that table; the DNA served to infer D and trimming. The sample yields about 2.3 million clones; 93% were counted once. 0.39% of the sample comes from the top ten.

In the case of this clone: Its antigen is currently not known. Qualities for individual bases were not recorded, and no much larger clone is one base off.

The receptor was derived from a man aged 18 to 29 in good health. Some clones in this sample may be carry-over from other donors' samples. The rearranged chain carries TRBV11-3 and TRBJ1-4; TRBD1 is a weak D gene call, 5 bases matching. Source material: naive CD4+ T cells from PBMCs. Read against the paper, the sample's cell subset or site label means: CD45RA+ positively selected. The CDR3 region: CASSPEGGAAEKLFF. The nucleotide sequence reads as follows: TGTGCCAGCAGCCCGGAAGGTGGGGCTGCGGAAAAACTGTTTTTT.